Listed below are T cell receptor beta chains from one sample, sequenced in a study of Tregs in tolerant kidney transplant recipients. TCRdb's copy holds only in-frame clones and misses some; the assay was immunoSEQ multiplex PCR. The table has about 20,000 clones, approximately 85% seen once. The sample was Tregs from blood. These receptor sequences come from a human donor in good health. The CDR3 runs from the conserved cysteine through the conserved F or W. D genes are given only for firm matches. Clone size appears in some rows only: once, few, many, or a class for an expanded clone.

clone_size,d_call,v_call,j_call,cdr3_length,cdr3_aa,cdr3_nt
NA,NA,TRBV20-1,TRBJ2-7,11,CSARGDYEQYF,TGCAGTGCTAGAGGGGATTACGAGCAGTACTTC
NA,TRBD1,TRBV29-1,TRBJ1-1,13,CSTQGAPDTEAFF,TGCAGCACACAGGGGGCGCCGGACACTGAAGCTTTCTTT
few,NA,TRBV19,TRBJ1-4,20,CASSKMRLAEPEFYNEKLFF,TGTGCCAGTAGTAAGATGCGTTTGGCGGAACCCGAATTCTACAATGAAAAACTGTTTTTT
NA,NA,TRBV28,TRBJ1-2,15,CASSLGGRYVDGYTF,TGTGCCAGCAGTTTGGGGGGGAGGTACGTAGATGGCTACACCTTC
NA,TRBD2,TRBV5-4,TRBJ2-1,16,CASSRPGGSSYNEQFF,TGTGCCAGCAGCAGGCCGGGCGGGAGCTCCTACAATGAGCAGTTCTTC
NA,NA,TRBV27,TRBJ2-3,14,CASSLDGRTDTQYF,TGTGCCAGCAGTTTAGACGGTCGCACAGATACGCAGTATTTT
NA,NA,TRBV20-1,TRBJ2-3,11,CSASPTDTQYF,TGCAGTGCTAGCCCTACAGATACGCAGTATTTT
NA,TRBD1,TRBV27,TRBJ1-5,14,CASSPTGLDQPQHF,TGTGCCAGCAGCCCGACAGGGCTAGATCAGCCCCAGCATTTT
NA,NA,TRBV9,TRBJ2-3,16,CASSPNAGSSTDTQYF,TGTGCCAGCAGCCCTAATGCGGGCTCTAGCACAGATACGCAGTATTTT
few,NA,TRBV4-3,TRBJ2-1,15,CASSQEGLSYNEQFF,TGCGCCAGCAGCCAAGAAGGGCTTTCCTACAATGAGCAGTTCTTC
NA,TRBD2,TRBV5-6,TRBJ2-1,15,CASSDIAGVLNEQFF,TGTGCCAGCAGCGACATAGCGGGAGTTTTAAATGAGCAGTTCTTC
NA,TRBD2,TRBV11-3,TRBJ2-5,17,CASSLGAATSGQETQYF,TGTGCCAGCAGCTTAGGGGCGGCGACTAGCGGACAAGAGACCCAGTACTTC
once,NA,TRBV5-8,TRBJ1-4,15,CASSSRQAPNEKLFF,TGTGCCAGCAGCTCCCGACAGGCCCCTAATGAAAAACTGTTTTTT
NA,NA,TRBV19,TRBJ1-6,13,CASSMAPDIGLHF,TGTGCCAGTAGTATGGCCCCTGATATCGGCCTCCACTTT
NA,NA,TRBV6-6,TRBJ1-1,13,CASSFGQGALTFF,NA
once,NA,TRBV5-1,TRBJ2-7,16,CASSLGRQGGGYEQYF,TGCGCCAGCAGCTTGGGAAGACAGGGAGGTGGGTACGAGCAGTACTTC
NA,NA,TRBV6-5,TRBJ2-7,14,CASSFRPRGAEQYF,TGTGCCAGCAGTTTCCGACCCAGAGGGGCCGAGCAGTACTTC
once,NA,TRBV6-5,TRBJ1-4,12,CASTGDYEKLFF,TGTGCCAGCACGGGGGATTATGAAAAACTGTTTTTT
NA,NA,TRBV10-2,TRBJ1-1,13,CASSRQGFTEAFF,TGCGCCAGCAGTCGTCAGGGGTTCACTGAAGCTTTCTTT
few,TRBD2,TRBV4-1,TRBJ2-7,12,CASSPGGYEQYF,TGCGCCAGCAGCCCGGGGGGCTACGAGCAGTACTTC
NA,NA,TRBV7-2,TRBJ1-1,12,CASSLGPSGAFF,TGTGCCAGCAGCTTAGGTCCCAGTGGGGCTTTCTTT
NA,TRBD1,TRBV7-9,TRBJ2-7,17,CASSLGHWTGASYEQYF,TGTGCCAGCAGCTTAGGTCACTGGACAGGGGCTTCCTACGAGCAGTACTTC
NA,TRBD1,TRBV5-4,TRBJ1-2,14,CASSLAGTGSGYTF,TGTGCCAGCAGCTTGGCCGGGACAGGGAGCGGCTACACCTTC
NA,NA,TRBV11-3,TRBJ1-1,13,CASSSLQNAKAFF,TGTGCCAGCAGCTCCCTACAAAATGCTAAAGCTTTCTTT
few,NA,TRBV25-1,TRBJ1-1,16,CASSEFSLLGHTEAFF,TGTGCCAGCAGTGAATTTAGTTTGTTGGGGCACACTGAAGCTTTCTTT
NA,TRBD2,TRBV29-1,TRBJ2-2,13,CSAGRGSTGELFF,TGCAGCGCTGGCCGCGGGAGCACCGGGGAGCTGTTTTTT
NA,NA,TRBV6-1,TRBJ2-7,14,CASRNRVGVYEQYF,TGTGCCAGCAGGAACAGGGTGGGAGTATACGAGCAGTACTTC
once,NA,TRBV5-4,TRBJ2-1,14,CASSFLGGGGEQFF,TGTGCCAGCAGCTTTTTGGGGGGCGGAGGTGAGCAGTTCTTC
NA,NA,TRBV7-4,TRBJ2-6,18,CASSQLPSSQSRANVLTF,TGTGCCAGCAGCCAACTGCCTAGCTCACAAAGTCGGGCCAACGTCCTGACTTTC
NA,TRBD1,TRBV28,TRBJ2-2,14,CASSGGHPTGELFF,TGTGCCAGCTCAGGGGGACACCCCACCGGGGAGCTGTTTTTT
NA,NA,TRBV18,TRBJ2-6,15,CASSPIFSGANVLTF,TGTGCCAGCTCACCAATTTTCTCTGGGGCCAACGTCCTGACTTTC
NA,NA,TRBV6-1,TRBJ2-2,12,CASSDGYGELFF,TGTGCCAGCAGCGATGGGTACGGGGAGCTGTTTTTT
NA,NA,TRBV7-9,TRBJ2-3,17,CASSPRGASKGPDTQYF,TGTGCCAGCAGCCCCAGGGGGGCTAGTAAAGGCCCAGATACGCAGTATTTT
NA,NA,TRBV4-2,TRBJ2-7,16,CASSHATGTKGWEQYF,TGTGCCAGCAGCCACGCAACCGGGACAAAGGGCTGGGAGCAGTACTTC
once,NA,TRBV30,TRBJ1-2,13,CAWSPGTPYGYTF,TGTGCCTGGAGTCCAGGGACCCCCTATGGCTACACCTTC
NA,NA,TRBV5-1,TRBJ1-5,14,CAVRQMYSNQPQHF,TGCGCCGTGCGACAGATGTATAGCAATCAGCCCCAGCATTTT
once,TRBD2,TRBV2,TRBJ2-7,20,CASSGQLRDTSGGNSREQYF,TGTGCCAGCAGTGGCCAACTCAGGGATACTAGCGGGGGGAACTCGAGGGAGCAGTACTTC
NA,NA,TRBV18,TRBJ2-7,13,CASSPSPSYEQYF,TGTGCCAGCTCTCCTTCCCCATCCTACGAGCAGTACTTC
NA,NA,TRBV5-1,TRBJ1-5,13,CASSLEQGQPQHF,TGCGCCAGCAGCTTGGAACAGGGCCAGCCCCAGCATTTT
NA,TRBD2,TRBV14,TRBJ2-3,16,CASSPFGGAGADTQYF,TGTGCCAGCAGCCCCTTCGGTGGAGCGGGAGCAGATACGCAGTATTTT
NA,TRBD1,TRBV11-3,TRBJ1-1,15,CASSYGQGARTEAFF,TGTGCCAGCAGCTATGGGCAGGGGGCGCGTACTGAAGCTTTCTTT
NA,NA,TRBV5-1,TRBJ2-7,14,CASRQGTASAEQYF,TGCGCCAGCAGGCAAGGGACCGCCTCTGCCGAGCAGTACTTC
NA,TRBD1,TRBV29-1,TRBJ2-5,14,CSATGQGDQETQYF,TGCAGCGCCACAGGACAGGGGGACCAAGAGACCCAGTACTTC
NA,NA,TRBV9,TRBJ2-2,15,CASSVEDLNTGELFF,TGTGCCAGCAGCGTAGAGGACCTCAACACCGGGGAGCTGTTTTTT
NA,NA,TRBV4-2,TRBJ1-5,14,CASSQETGNQPQHF,TGTGCCAGCAGCCAAGAAACAGGGAATCAGCCCCAGCATTTT
NA,NA,TRBV9,TRBJ2-3,16,CASSVVGTRSMVAQYF,TGTGCCAGCAGCGTAGTTGGGACTCGGAGCATGGTGGCGCAGTATTTT
NA,NA,TRBV9,TRBJ1-3,14,CASSVVDSGNTIYF,TGTGCCAGCAGCGTAGTTGACTCTGGAAACACCATATATTTT
once,NA,TRBV6-4,TRBJ2-1,14,CASSEYGGSNEQFF,TGTGCCAGCAGTGAGTACGGAGGGTCCAATGAGCAGTTCTTC
NA,NA,TRBV30,TRBJ1-6,13,CAWRDAEVSPLHF,TGTGCCTGGAGAGACGCAGAGGTTTCACCCCTCCACTTT
NA,NA,TRBV4-1,TRBJ2-5,14,CASSQGLAGETQYF,TGCGCCAGCAGCCAAGGGCTAGCCGGGGAGACCCAGTACTTC
NA,NA,TRBV7-2,TRBJ2-7,15,CASSLLSGISYEQYF,TGTGCCAGCAGCTTATTGTCGGGGATCTCCTACGAGCAGTACTTC